This T cell receptor (beta chain) emerged from a study of cytomegalovirus exposure and HLA in healthy donors. Findings of the study overall: There was a cluster of highly shared sequence variants that was likely a sequencing artifact.

In its sample, this clone was seen once. Its antigen is undetermined. PCR involved 60 Vbeta and 13 Jbeta primers. Libraries were prepared by immunoSEQ multiplex PCR; TCRdb keeps only in-frame clonotypes and omits some of them. The profile shows 77,000 or so clones, around 81% of them singletons. The sequencing sample was made of PBMCs. The receptor was derived from a man aged 40-49 years in good health and CMV-seronegative.

The CDR3 here is CASSVDRVTGANVLTF. The CDR3 bases are TGTGCCAGCAGCGTAGACAGGGTTACTGGGGCCAACGTCCTGACTTTC. The rearrangement uses TRBV9 and TRBJ2-6; the D gene is possibly TRBD1 (6 bases). Germline assignment: CDR1 SGDLS and CDR2 YYNGEE. This CDR3 has 16 residues. The germline V and J ends were trimmed by 0 bases and 2 bases, with 9 bases remaining between them.